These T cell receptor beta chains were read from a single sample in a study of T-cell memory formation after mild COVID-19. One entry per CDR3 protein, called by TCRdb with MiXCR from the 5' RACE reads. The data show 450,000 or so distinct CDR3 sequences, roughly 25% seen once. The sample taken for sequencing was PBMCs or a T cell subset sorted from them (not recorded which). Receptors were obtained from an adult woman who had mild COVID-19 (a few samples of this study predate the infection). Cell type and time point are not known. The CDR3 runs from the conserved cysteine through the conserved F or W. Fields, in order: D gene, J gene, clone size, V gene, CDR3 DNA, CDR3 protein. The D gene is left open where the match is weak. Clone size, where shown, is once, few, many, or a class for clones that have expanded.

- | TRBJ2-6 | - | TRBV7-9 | TGTGCCAGCAGCCAAGGGGAGACTGGGGCCAACGTCCTGACTTTC | CASSQGETGANVLTF
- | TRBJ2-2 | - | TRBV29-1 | TGCAGCGTTTCTATCCAAAAGATGGGAGAAGATGGCGGGGAGCTGTTTTTT | CSVSIQKMGEDGGELFF
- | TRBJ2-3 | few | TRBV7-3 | TGTGCCAGCAGCTTAGAGGGCTACACAGATACGCAGTATTTT | CASSLEGYTDTQYF
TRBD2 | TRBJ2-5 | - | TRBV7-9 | TGTGCCAGCAGCTTTTCGCTTGTAGCGGGGGAAGAGACCCAGTACTTC | CASSFSLVAGEETQYF
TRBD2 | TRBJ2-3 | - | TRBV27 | TGTGCCAGCAGTTCCTCCCCCATACTAGCGGGGGATTCAGATACGCAGTATTTT | CASSSSPILAGDSDTQYF
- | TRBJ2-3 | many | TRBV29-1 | TGCAGCGTTGGAGGAGATACGCAGTATTTT | CSVGGDTQYF
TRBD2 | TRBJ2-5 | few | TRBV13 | TGTGCCAGCAGCTTCGGGCGGGGGGGCCAAGAGACCCAGTACTTC | CASSFGRGGQETQYF
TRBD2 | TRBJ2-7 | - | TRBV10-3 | TGTGCCATCAGTGCTAACACCGGGGGGGACTCCTACGAGCAGTACTTC | CAISANTGGDSYEQYF
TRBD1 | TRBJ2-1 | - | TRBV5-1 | TGCGCCAGCAGCTTGGAACCGACAGGGGCCTACAATGAGCAGTTCTTC | CASSLEPTGAYNEQFF
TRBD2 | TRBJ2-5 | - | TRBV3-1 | TGTGCCAGCAGCCAGCGTGGGACTAGCAGAGAGACCCAGTACTTC | CASSQRGTSRETQYF
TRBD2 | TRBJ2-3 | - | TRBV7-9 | TGTGCCAGCAGCCAATCTAGCGGGAGGATAGCAGATACGCAGTATTTT | CASSQSSGRIADTQYF